This T cell receptor beta chain was captured in a study of T cells after yellow fever vaccination (dated by TCRdb to the late 2010s). A note on the overall study: Libraries from fractions with low cell numbers were prepared with the SMART-Seq v4 Ultra Low Input RNA kit. To follow T-cell clones before and after primary and booster YFV17D yellow fever vaccination, bulk TCR alpha and beta repertoires were sequenced over time. The cohort comprised two healthy male donors, one aged 18 to 30 and one aged 30 to 40 years. Blood samples were taken at several timepoints before and after primary and secondary immunization, and bulk PBMC replicates and cell subsets were isolated. General findings and caveats noted by the study authors: Only two donors were included in the study, so the extent to which the findings can be generalized is limited. A small fraction of clonotypes showed up in both the CD4 and CD8 compartments, probably as a result of convergent recombination. After the booster, most clones that had expanded after primary vaccination were detected again (around 96% of CD4 and roughly nine tenths of CD8), suggesting broad maintenance of memory. Because abundant contaminating clonotypes from the bulk population could be contained in FACS-sorted repertoires, computational filtering was required. The secondary T-cell response was weaker than the primary response but faster, peaking on day 5 instead of day 15.

In light of the paper, this sample's treatment or condition label describes: live attenuated yellow fever vaccine strain. A standard Ficoll-Paque protocol was used to isolate PBMCs from peripheral blood. CD4 and CD8 T-cell fractions were isolated with Dynabeads CD4 and CD8 positive selection kits. RNA was extracted with TriZol from bulk PBMCs, CD4 and CD8 fractions, and dextramer-positive and dextramer-negative fractions. This clonotype was detected a few times. The antigen it recognizes is unknown. Qualities for individual bases were not recorded, and no much larger clone is one base off. TCR cDNA was synthesized by 5'RACE template switching, which introduced a universal primer site and unique molecular identifiers. Priming of cDNA synthesis was performed from both the TCR alpha and TCR beta constant segments. Library amplification involved two PCR steps, and the second step added sample barcodes and sequencing adapters. Sequencing of libraries was performed on Illumina HiSeq 2500 (2x100 bp) or NovaSeq (2x150 bp). On the authors' methods: MIGEC was used to demultiplex reads and collapse the reads into UMI consensus sequences, and MiXCR was used for V(D)J alignment. Vaccine-responding clonotypes were identified with edgeR using replicate PBMC samples, with FDR below 0.01 and a log2 fold change above 5 up to day 15 being required. CD4 or CD8 identity was assigned to each bulk clonotype according to whether the clonotype was present at higher abundance in the sequenced CD4 repertoire or the sequenced CD8 repertoire. The public sequencing data were trimmed at Q25 with fastp and processed into clonotypes with MiXCR by TCRdb, which kept only in-frame beta chains. Each record represents a unique CDR3 protein, reported with the most common genes and DNA among its rows. What appears here as the V and J calls and clone size reflects TCRdb's work, not the paper's. For this sample the table gives 110,000 to 150,000 distinct CDR3 sequences, of which less than 8.5% were detected only once. About 0.6% of the sample comes from the top ten.

As encoded in the germline V gene, CDR1 is SQVTM while CDR2 is ANQGSEA. The CDR3 goes from the cysteine to the phenylalanine over 14 residues. Only the CDR3 region is kept as DNA, spanning 42 bases read in frame from base 1. The V and J ends are trimmed by 3 bases and 4 bases, leaving 15 bases between them. This specimen was CD4+ T cells sorted from PBMCs, taken 10 days after the yellow fever booster vaccination. The TCR sequence derives from a man under 40 who received the YFV17D yellow fever vaccine. Recombination linked TRBV29-1 to TRBJ1-2; the D gene is perhaps TRBD1, on 5 matching bases. This receptor carries the CDR3 CSVERQGSSYGYTF. The nucleotide sequence reads TGCAGCGTTGAGCGTCAGGGTTCCTCCTATGGCTACACCTTC.